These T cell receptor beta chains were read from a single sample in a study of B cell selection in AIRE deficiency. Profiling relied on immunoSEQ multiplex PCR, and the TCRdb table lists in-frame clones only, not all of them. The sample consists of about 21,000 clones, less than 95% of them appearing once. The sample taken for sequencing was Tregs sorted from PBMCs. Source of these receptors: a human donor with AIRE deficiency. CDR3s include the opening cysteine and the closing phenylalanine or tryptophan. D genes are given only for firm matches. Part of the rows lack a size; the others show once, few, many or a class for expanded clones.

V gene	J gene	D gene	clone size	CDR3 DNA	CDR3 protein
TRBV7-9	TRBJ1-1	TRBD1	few	TGTGCCAGCAGTCCCGACAGGGTGAACACTGAAGCTTTCTTT	CASSPDRVNTEAFF
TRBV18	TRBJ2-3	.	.	TGTGCCAGCTCCCTGCTTGGCACAGATACGCAGTATTTT	CASSLLGTDTQYF
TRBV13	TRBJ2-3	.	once	TGTGCCAGCAGCCAAGTTAGGGTGGGGAAGGATACAGATACGCAGTATTTT	CASSQVRVGKDTDTQYF
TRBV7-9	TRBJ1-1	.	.	TGTGCCAGCAGCTTAGAGTCTTTGCGGGCGGAAGCTTTCTTT	CASSLESLRAEAFF
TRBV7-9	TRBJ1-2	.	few	TGTGCCAGCAGCTACGACAGTACCTATGGCTACACCTTC	CASSYDSTYGYTF
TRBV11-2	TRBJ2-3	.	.	TGTGCCAGCAGCCTCTGGGGCTTAACAGATACGCAGTATTTT	CASSLWGLTDTQYF
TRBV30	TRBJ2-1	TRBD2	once	TGTGCCTGGAGTGTACTGGGCGGGAGCAGGCTCTTC	CAWSVLGGSRLF
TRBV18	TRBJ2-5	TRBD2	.	TGTGCCAGCTCATCGTTAGCGGGAGAAGGTTTGGCCCAGTACTTC	CASSSLAGEGLAQYF
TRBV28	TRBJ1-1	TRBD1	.	TGTGCCAGCAGTTTACCGGGACAGGGCACTGAAGCTTTCTTT	CASSLPGQGTEAFF
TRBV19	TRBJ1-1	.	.	TGTGCCAGTAGTACGGACCGGGGCTTGACTGAAGCTTTCTTT	CASSTDRGLTEAFF
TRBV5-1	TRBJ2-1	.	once	TGCGCCAGCAGCCGTTCAGGGGAGCCCAGACCCTACAATGAGCAGTTCTTC	CASSRSGEPRPYNEQFF
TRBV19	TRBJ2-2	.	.	TGTGCCAGTAGTATATTCTTCCCATTCCCCGGCACCGGGGAGCTGTTTTTT	CASSIFFPFPGTGELFF
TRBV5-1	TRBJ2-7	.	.	TGCGCCAGCAGCTTCTACGAGCAGTACTTC	CASSFYEQYF
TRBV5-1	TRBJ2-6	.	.	TGCGCCAGTCGGGCCAACTTCCGGTCTTCTGGGGCCAACGTCCTGACTTTC	CASRANFRSSGANVLTF
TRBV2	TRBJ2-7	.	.	TGTGCCAGCAGCCGGGATTACGAGCAGTACTTC	CASSRDYEQYF
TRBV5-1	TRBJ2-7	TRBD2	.	TGCGCCAGCAGCCTGGTGAGCGGGAGGTACGAGCAGTACTTC	CASSLVSGRYEQYF
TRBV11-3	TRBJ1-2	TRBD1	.	TGTGCCAGCAGCTTAGGATTGGGGACAGGGGGCTCCGGCTACACCTTC	CASSLGLGTGGSGYTF
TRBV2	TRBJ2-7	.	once	TGTGCCAGTATGGGATTTGCCTACGAGCAGTACTTC	CASMGFAYEQYF
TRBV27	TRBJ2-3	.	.	TGTGCCAGCCGAGTTTACGTCTCCGGGAGAAGGACAGATACGCAGTATTTT	CASRVYVSGRRTDTQYF
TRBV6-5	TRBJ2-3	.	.	TGTGCCAGCAGACACCTTCCTCGCACAGATACGCAGTATTTT	CASRHLPRTDTQYF
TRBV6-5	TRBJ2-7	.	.	TGTGCCAGCAGTTACTCGGACAGATCCTACGAGCAGTACTTC	CASSYSDRSYEQYF
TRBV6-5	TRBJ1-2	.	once	TGTGCCAGCAGTGCCCGATGGAGTGGCTACACCTTC	CASSARWSGYTF
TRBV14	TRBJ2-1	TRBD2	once	TGTGCCAGCAGCCAACAGGGACTAGCGGGACGAGAGCAGTTCTTC	CASSQQGLAGREQFF
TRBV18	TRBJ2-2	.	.	TGTGCCAGCTCCCCCCGACAGGTCGCGAACACCGGGGAGCTGTTTTTT	CASSPRQVANTGELFF
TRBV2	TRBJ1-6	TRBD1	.	TGTGCCGTGGGGGACAGCCGGAGTTCACCCCTCCACTTT	CAVGDSRSSPLHF
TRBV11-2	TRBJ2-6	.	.	TGTGCCAGCAGCTCGTCGCCAGTTTACTCTGGGGCCAACGTCCTGACTTTC	CASSSSPVYSGANVLTF
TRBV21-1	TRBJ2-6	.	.	TGTGCCAGCAGCAAAGGTAGGACAGGTCCCTTGGGGTTCCGCTCTGGGGCCAACGTCCTGACTTTC	CASSKGRTGPLGFRSGANVLTF
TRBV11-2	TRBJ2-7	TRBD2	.	TGTGCCAGCAACAAAGCGGGGTCGAGCTCCTACGAGCAGTACTTC	CASNKAGSSSYEQYF
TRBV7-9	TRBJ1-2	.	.	TGTGCCAGCAGCTTAGAAGCAAGAATCTATGGCTACACCTTC	CASSLEARIYGYTF
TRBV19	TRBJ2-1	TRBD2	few	TGTGCCAGTAGTCCCGCCGGACTAGCGGGATTGGACAATGAGCAGTTCTTC	CASSPAGLAGLDNEQFF
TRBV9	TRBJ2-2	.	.	TGTGCCAGCAGCCCCGCCGCAGGCACCGGGGAGCTGTTTTTT	CASSPAAGTGELFF
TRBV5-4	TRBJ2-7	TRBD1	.	TGTGCCAGCAGCCCAGGGGGCTCCTACGAGCAGTACTTC	CASSPGGSYEQYF
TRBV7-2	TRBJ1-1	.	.	TGTGCCAGCAGCCCCCAGGGGTTCAGCACTGAAGCTTTCTTT	CASSPQGFSTEAFF
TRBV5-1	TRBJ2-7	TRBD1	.	TGCGCCAGCAGCTTACAGGGGTACGAGCAGTACTTC	CASSLQGYEQYF